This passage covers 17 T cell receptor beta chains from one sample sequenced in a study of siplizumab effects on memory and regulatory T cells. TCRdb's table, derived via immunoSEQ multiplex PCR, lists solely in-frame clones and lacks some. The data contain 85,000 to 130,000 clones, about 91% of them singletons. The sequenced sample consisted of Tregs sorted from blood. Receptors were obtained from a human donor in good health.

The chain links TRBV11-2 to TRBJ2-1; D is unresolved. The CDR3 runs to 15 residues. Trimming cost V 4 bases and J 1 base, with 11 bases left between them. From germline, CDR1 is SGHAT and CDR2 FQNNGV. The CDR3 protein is CASSSGVGSYNEQFF. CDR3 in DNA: TGTGCCAGCAGCTCCGGAGTGGGGTCCTACAATGAGCAGTTCTTC.

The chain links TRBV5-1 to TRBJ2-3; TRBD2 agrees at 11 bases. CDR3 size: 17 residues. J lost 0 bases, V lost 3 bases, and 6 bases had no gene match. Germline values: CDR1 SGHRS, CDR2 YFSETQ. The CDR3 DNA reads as TGCGCCAGCAGCTCGGGACTAGCGGCAACAAGCACAGATACGCAGTATTTT. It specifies CASSSGLAATSTDTQYF. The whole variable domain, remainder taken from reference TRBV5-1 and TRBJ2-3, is KAGVTQTPRYLIKTRGQQVTLSCSPISGHRSVSWYQQTPGQGLQFLFEYFSETQRNKGNFPGRFSGRQFSNSRSEMNVSTLELGDSALYLCASSSGLAATSTDTQYFGPGTRLTVL.

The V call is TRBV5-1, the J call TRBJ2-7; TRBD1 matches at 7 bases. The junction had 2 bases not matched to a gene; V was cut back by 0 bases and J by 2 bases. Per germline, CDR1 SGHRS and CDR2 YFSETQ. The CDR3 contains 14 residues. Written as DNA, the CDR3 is TGCGCCAGCAGCTTGGTAGGGGGCGCCTACGAGCAGTACTTC. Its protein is CASSLVGGAYEQYF.

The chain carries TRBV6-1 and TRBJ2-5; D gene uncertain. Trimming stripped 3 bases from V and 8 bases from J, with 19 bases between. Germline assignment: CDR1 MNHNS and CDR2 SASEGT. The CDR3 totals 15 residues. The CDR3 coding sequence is TGTGCCAGCAGTGACGGCCGTTTCTCCCCCCTAACCCAGTACTTC. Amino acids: CASSDGRFSPLTQYF.

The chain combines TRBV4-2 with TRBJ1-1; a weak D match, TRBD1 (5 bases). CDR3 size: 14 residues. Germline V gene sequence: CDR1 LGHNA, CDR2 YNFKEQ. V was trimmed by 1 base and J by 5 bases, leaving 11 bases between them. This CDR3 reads CASSQGLRGTEAFF. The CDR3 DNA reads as TGTGCCAGCAGCCAAGGTTTAAGGGGTACTGAAGCTTTCTTT.

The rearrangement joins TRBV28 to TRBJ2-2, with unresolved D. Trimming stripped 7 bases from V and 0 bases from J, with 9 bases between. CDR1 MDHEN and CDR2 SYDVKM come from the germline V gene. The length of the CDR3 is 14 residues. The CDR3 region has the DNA TGTGCCAGCAAGCCGTTCGCGAACACCGGGGAGCTGTTTTTT. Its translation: CASKPFANTGELFF.

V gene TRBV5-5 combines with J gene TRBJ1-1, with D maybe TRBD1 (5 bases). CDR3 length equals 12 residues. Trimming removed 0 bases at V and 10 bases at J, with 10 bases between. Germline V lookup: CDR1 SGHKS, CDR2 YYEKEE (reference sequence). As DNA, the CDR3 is TGTGCCAGCAGCTTGGCCTGGGGGGTAGCTTTCTTT. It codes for CASSLAWGVAFF.

The DNA for the CDR3 is TGTGCCAGCAGCTTAACTGCTAGCTGGGTTCCGGGCGGGGAGCTGTTTTTT. Protein: CASSLTASWVPGGELFF. The chain combines TRBV7-3 with TRBJ2-2, with a tentative D call TRBD2 (5 bases). This CDR3 comprises 17 residues. Trimming shortened V by 0 bases and J by 7 bases, and 18 bases separated the two germline ends. Germline CDR1 and CDR2: SGHTA and FQGTGA.

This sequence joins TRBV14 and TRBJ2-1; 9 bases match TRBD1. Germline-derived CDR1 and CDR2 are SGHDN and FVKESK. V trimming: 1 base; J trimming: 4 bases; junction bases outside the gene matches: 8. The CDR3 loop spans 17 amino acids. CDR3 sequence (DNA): TGTGCCAGCAGCCAAGCTTGGCAGGGGACAGGGTACAATGAGCAGTTCTTC. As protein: CASSQAWQGTGYNEQFF.

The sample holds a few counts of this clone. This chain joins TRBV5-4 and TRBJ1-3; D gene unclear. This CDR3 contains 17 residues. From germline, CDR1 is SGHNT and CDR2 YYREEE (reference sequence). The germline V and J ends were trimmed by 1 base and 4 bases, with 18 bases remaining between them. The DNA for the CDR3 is TGTGCCAGCAGCTTGTTCGTCAGCGAGGCGGTAGGAAACACCATATATTTT. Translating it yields CASSLFVSEAVGNTIYF.

CDR3 in amino acids: CASSPLFPSDTVSYEQYF. The CDR3 bases are TGTGCCAGCTCGCCTCTTTTCCCATCGGACACGGTCTCCTACGAGCAGTACTTC. The chain combines TRBV18 with TRBJ2-7; tentatively, D is TRBD1 (5 bases). The V end was cut by 6 bases, the J end by 0 bases, with 24 bases between. Germline CDR1 reads KGHSH; CDR2 reads LQKENI. The CDR3 runs to 18 residues.

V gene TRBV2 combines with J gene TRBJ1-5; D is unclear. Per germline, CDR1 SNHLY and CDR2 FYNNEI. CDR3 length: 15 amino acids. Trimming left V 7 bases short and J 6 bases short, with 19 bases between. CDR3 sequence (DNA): TGTGCCAGCATGAGCGAACCTGCAGGAACTCAGCCCCAGCATTTT. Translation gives CASMSEPAGTQPQHF. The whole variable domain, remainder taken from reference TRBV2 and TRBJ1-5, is EPEVTQTPSHQVTQMGQEVILRCVPISNHLYFYWYRQILGQKVEFLVSFYNNEISEKSEIFDDQFSVERPDGSNFTLKIRSTKLEDSAMYFCASMSEPAGTQPQHFGDGTRLSIL.

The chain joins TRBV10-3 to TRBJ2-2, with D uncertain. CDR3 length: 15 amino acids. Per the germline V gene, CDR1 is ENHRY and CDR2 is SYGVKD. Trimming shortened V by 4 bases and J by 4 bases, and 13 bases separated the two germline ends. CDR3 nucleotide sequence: TGTGCCATCAGTGGGGGTACCGCCGGCACCGGGGAGCTGTTTTTT. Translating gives CAISGGTAGTGELFF.

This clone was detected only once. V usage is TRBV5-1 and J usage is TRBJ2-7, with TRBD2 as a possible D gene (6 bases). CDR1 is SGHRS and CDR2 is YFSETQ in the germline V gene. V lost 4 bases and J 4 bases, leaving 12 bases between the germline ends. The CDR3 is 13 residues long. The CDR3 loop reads CASSAGLHYEQYF. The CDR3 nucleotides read TGCGCCAGCAGCGCCGGACTACATTACGAGCAGTACTTC.

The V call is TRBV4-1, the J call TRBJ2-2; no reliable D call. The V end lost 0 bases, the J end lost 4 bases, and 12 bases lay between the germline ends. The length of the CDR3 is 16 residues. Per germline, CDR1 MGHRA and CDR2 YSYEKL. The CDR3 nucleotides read TGCGCCAGCAGCCAAGATAGTGGCGTCCCCACCGGGGAGCTGTTTTTT. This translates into CASSQDSGVPTGELFF.

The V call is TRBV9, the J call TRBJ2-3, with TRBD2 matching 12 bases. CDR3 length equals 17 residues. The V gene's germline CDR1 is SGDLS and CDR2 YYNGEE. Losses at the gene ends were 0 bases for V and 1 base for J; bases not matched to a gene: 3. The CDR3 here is CASSVDPSGGGTDTQYF. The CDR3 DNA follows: TGTGCCAGCAGCGTAGACCCTAGCGGGGGGGGCACAGATACGCAGTATTTT.

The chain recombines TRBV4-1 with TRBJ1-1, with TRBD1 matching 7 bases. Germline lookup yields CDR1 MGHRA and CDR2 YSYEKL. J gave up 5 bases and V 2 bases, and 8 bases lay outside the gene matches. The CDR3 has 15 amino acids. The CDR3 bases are TGCGCCAGCAGCCAACCCGGGACAGAAAGGACTGAAGCTTTCTTT. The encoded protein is CASSQPGTERTEAFF.